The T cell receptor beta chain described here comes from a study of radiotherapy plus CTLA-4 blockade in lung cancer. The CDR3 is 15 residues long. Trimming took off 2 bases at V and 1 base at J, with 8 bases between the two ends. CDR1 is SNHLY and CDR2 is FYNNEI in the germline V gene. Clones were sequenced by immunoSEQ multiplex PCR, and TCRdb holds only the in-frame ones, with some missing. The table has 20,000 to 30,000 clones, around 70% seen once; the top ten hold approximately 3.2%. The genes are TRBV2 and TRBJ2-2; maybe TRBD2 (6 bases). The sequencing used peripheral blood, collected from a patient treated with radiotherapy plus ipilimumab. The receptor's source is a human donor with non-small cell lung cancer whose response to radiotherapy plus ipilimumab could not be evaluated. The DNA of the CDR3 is TGTGCCAGCAGTGAATTGGGGGGGAACACCGGGGAGCTGTTTTTT. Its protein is CASSELGGNTGELFF.